These 27 T cell receptor beta chains were all obtained from the same sample, sequenced in a study of human CD8 memory T cell subsets (dated by TCRdb to the early 2020s). A Human TCR Profiling Kit was used to prepare UMI-labeled 5' RACE TCRbeta libraries. The public reads were run again by TCRdb, first through fastp at Q25 and then through MiXCR, and only productive beta chains were kept. One record per CDR3 amino acid sequence lists the most common genes and DNA. In all, the sample holds 8,300 or so distinct CDR3 sequences, and 3% to 4% of those were seen once. The ten largest make up less than 45% of the sample. The sequenced sample was CD8+ T cells from PBMCs. The receptors here all came from a human donor in good health.

The sample holds many counts of this clonotype. This chain uses TRBV6-2 or TRBV6-3 with TRBJ2-7; 7 positions agree with TRBD1. Trimming cost V 8 bases and J 5 bases; bases outside gene matches: 9. This CDR3 region has 13 residues. CDR1 and CDR2 from the germline V gene are MNHEY and SVGEGT. The CDR3 is CASGDRDVNEQYF. The CDR3 bases are TGTGCCAGCGGTGACAGGGATGTCAACGAGCAGTACTTC.

This clonotype was seen at least ten times. This chain uses TRBV19 with TRBJ2-7, with a tentative D call TRBD1 (5 bases). The CDR3 covers 14 residues. Per germline, CDR1 LNHDA and CDR2 SQIVND (reference sequence). Trimming took 0 bases from V and 1 from J, leaving 7 bases between them. CDR3 sequence: CASSIEGASYEQYF. The CDR3 DNA reads as TGTGCCAGTAGTATAGAAGGGGCTTCCTACGAGCAGTACTTC.

By share, this clonotype counts as medium-sized. The J gene is TRBJ1-6, the V gene TRBV12-3 or TRBV12-4; D gene uncertain. V lost 0 bases to trimming and J lost 8 bases, with 11 bases between them. The CDR3 totals 15 residues. CDR3 in DNA: TGTGCCAGCAGTTTAGCGCCTTTCAGCGATTCACCCCTCCACTTT. Translating gives CASSLAPFSDSPLHF.

By frequency in the sample, this clonotype is medium-sized. The chain recombines TRBV7-2 with TRBJ2-7; 14 positions agree with TRBD2. Germline CDR1 SGHTA, CDR2 FQGNSA. The CDR3 has 18 amino acids. V lost 4 bases to trimming and J lost 1 base; unmatched junction nucleotides: 9. CDR3 DNA sequence: TGTGCCAGCAGCTCGATGACTAGCGGGAGGGCCCTTTCCTACGAGCAGTACTTC. Translated, it gives CASSSMTSGRALSYEQYF.

This clonotype appeared many times. The J gene is TRBJ1-2, the V gene TRBV6-2 or TRBV6-3; no clear D. V was clipped by 3 bases and J by 4 bases, with 9 bases between them. CDR1 and CDR2 (germline): MNHEY, SVGEGT. CDR3 length: 13 residues. The CDR3: CASSYTDGYGYTF. In DNA form, the CDR3 reads TGTGCCAGCAGTTATACGGACGGCTATGGCTACACCTTC.

In its sample, this clonotype is medium-sized. The chain carries TRBV29-1 and TRBJ2-7; unclear D gene. The V end lost 4 bases, the J end lost 0 bases, and 10 bases lay between the germline ends. The CDR3 has 13 amino acids. Germline loops: CDR1 SQVTM, CDR2 ANQGSEA. The CDR3 loop is CSVVTEVSYEQYF. The CDR3 coding sequence is TGCAGCGTTGTGACTGAAGTCTCCTACGAGCAGTACTTC.

This clonotype was seen repeatedly, ten times or more. CDR3 bases: TGTGCCTGGAGTGAAGACGGTGCGGAGACCCAGTACTTC. Its translation is CAWSEDGAETQYF. V gene TRBV30 combines with J gene TRBJ2-5; no firm D call. CDR3 length: 13 residues. Germline assignment: CDR1 GTSNPN and CDR2 SVGIG (reference sequence). V was clipped by 1 base and J by 5 bases, with 11 bases between them.

In its sample, this clonotype is medium-sized. This chain links TRBV20-1 with TRBJ1-1; TRBD1 matches at 8 bases. CDR3 length: 15 residues. V dropped 1 base and J dropped 8; count of bases not matched to a gene: 12. Germline V lookup: CDR1 DFQATT, CDR2 SNEGSKA (reference sequence). In DNA, the CDR3 is TGCAGTGCTAGAGGTGGCACAGGGGGTAATAGGGAAGCTTTCTTT. Protein sequence: CSARGGTGGNREAFF.

Ten or more counts support this clonotype. The chain uses TRBV11-2 and TRBJ2-2; 16 positions agree with TRBD2. The germline CDR1 and CDR2 sequences are SGHAT and FQNNGV. V lost 3 bases to trimming and J lost 3 bases; unmatched junction nucleotides: 1. This CDR3 is 17 amino acids long. CDR3 region: CASSLGLAGGHTGELFF. CDR3 nucleotides: TGTGCCAGCAGCTTGGGACTAGCGGGGGGGCACACCGGGGAGCTGTTTTTT.

The chain has TRBV10-3 and TRBJ1-5; no definite D call. The CDR3 spans 12 residues. CDR1 is ENHRY, CDR2 SYGVKD, per germline. Trimming shortened V by 2 bases and J by 4 bases, and 3 bases separated the two germline ends. CDR3 DNA: TGTGCCATCAGTGAGGGGAATCAGCCCCAGCATTTT. Translating gives CAISEGNQPQHF.

This clonotype was seen repeatedly, ten times or more. The chain couples TRBV29-1 to TRBJ2-3; no clear D gene. CDR1 and CDR2 from the germline V gene are SQVTM and ANQGSEA. The CDR3 consists of 14 residues. V lost 0 bases and J 1 base, leaving 8 bases between the germline ends. The DNA for the CDR3 is TGCAGCGTTGAAGATGGCAGAGGCACAGATACGCAGTATTTT. Translated: CSVEDGRGTDTQYF.

This clonotype was seen a handful of times. The J gene is TRBJ2-1, the V gene TRBV19; no clear D gene. Germline CDR1 is LNHDA and CDR2 is SQIVND (reference sequence). This CDR3 is 11 amino acids long. Trimming removed 2 bases at V and 5 bases at J, with 1 base between. The CDR3 is CASSINNEQFF. The CDR3 nucleotides are TGTGCCAGTAGTATAAACAATGAGCAGTTCTTC.

This clonotype was found many times. DNA for the CDR3: TGTGCCAGCACCTTGTCGACCACGAACACCGGGGAGCTGTTTTTT. Its translation: CASTLSTTNTGELFF. The chain couples TRBV11-2 to TRBJ2-2; the D is unclear. V was cut by 7 bases and J by 0 bases, with 12 bases left in between. The CDR3 has 15 residues. Germline-derived CDR1 and CDR2 are SGHAT and FQNNGV.

V gene TRBV13 combines with J gene TRBJ1-1; D is unresolved. Trimming shortened V by 5 bases and J by 0 bases, and 10 bases separated the two germline ends. The CDR3 runs 14 residues. Germline V gene lookup returns CDR1 PRHDT and CDR2 FYEKMQ (reference sequence). The CDR3 loop reads CASSPGRVNTEAFF. CDR3 nucleotide sequence: TGTGCCAGCAGCCCCGGGCGGGTGAACACTGAAGCTTTCTTT.

This clonotype was observed many times. The rearrangement joins TRBV20-1 to TRBJ2-2; 7 nucleotides agree with TRBD2. CDR3 length equals 15 residues. CDR1 is DFQATT, CDR2 SNEGSKA, per germline (reference sequence). The V and J ends lost 0 bases and 6 bases, in that order; junction bases with no gene match: 7. The CDR3 is CSARDQGLDAGELFF. In DNA form, the CDR3 reads TGCAGTGCTAGAGATCAAGGACTAGACGCCGGGGAGCTGTTTTTT.

This clonotype was counted a few times. The chain has TRBV6-2 or TRBV6-3 and TRBJ2-3, with 7 bases aligning to TRBD2. V shed 8 bases and J 4 bases; nucleotides not matched to a gene: 12. Germline V gene sequence: CDR1 MNHEY, CDR2 SVGEGT. The CDR3 runs 15 residues. CDR3 amino acids: CASRTGGSEADTQYF. The CDR3 nucleotides read TGTGCCAGCCGGACGGGCGGGAGTGAGGCAGATACGCAGTATTTT.

This rearrangement joins TRBV6-5 to TRBJ2-1; possible D gene TRBD1, 5 bases. Trimming removed 4 bases from V and 9 bases from J, with 16 bases in between. Germline CDR1 reads MNHEY; CDR2 reads SVGAGI. The CDR3 length is 14 residues. CDR3 protein: CASSLTGSGREQFF. The CDR3 DNA follows: TGTGCCAGCAGTTTAACTGGTTCAGGGCGTGAGCAGTTCTTC.

Concerning this clonotype: A much larger clone differs by one base, so this may be a read error. The chain employs TRBV20-1 and TRBJ2-7; D perhaps matches TRBD1 (6 bases). This CDR3 is 15 amino acids long. From germline, CDR1 is DFQATT and CDR2 SNEGSKA (reference sequence). Trimming removed 2 bases at V and 0 bases at J, with 14 bases between. CDR3 in amino acids: CSARPRDNLSYEQYF. The CDR3 DNA is TGCAGTGCTAGACCCCGGGACAACCTCTCCTACGAGCAGTACTTC.

This clonotype was counted ten times or more. The chain uses TRBV12-3 or TRBV12-4 and TRBJ2-3; D gene ambiguous. Trimming took off 5 bases at V and 5 bases at J, with 17 bases between the two ends. This CDR3 is built from 15 residues. Here the CDR3 DNA reads TGTGCCAGCAGTGTCCGCCTTGGCCCCGGAGATACGCAGTATTTT. As protein: CASSVRLGPGDTQYF.

This clonotype was picked up many times. The chain carries TRBV12-3 or TRBV12-4 and TRBJ1-1; D gene ambiguous. This CDR3 is built from 13 residues. Between the trimmed V and J ends, which lost 7 bases and 4 bases, there was a span of 13 bases. The CDR3 reads CASIDPAITEAFF. The DNA of the CDR3 is TGTGCCAGCATTGATCCCGCCATCACTGAAGCTTTCTTT.

This clonotype was seen only a few times. The rearrangement links TRBV28 to TRBJ1-6; perhaps TRBD1 as D (6 bases). This CDR3 is 15 amino acids long. V lost 2 bases, J lost 7 bases, and 12 bases lay in between. Per germline, CDR1 MDHEN and CDR2 SYDVKM. CDR3: CASSLSGGHNSPLHF. CDR3 bases: TGTGCCAGCAGTTTAAGTGGGGGGCACAATTCACCCCTCCACTTT.

This clonotype was found a few times. This chain connects TRBV6-2 or TRBV6-3 to TRBJ2-5; 8 bases map to TRBD2. The CDR3 length is 15 residues. In germline, CDR1 is MNHEY, CDR2 SVGEGT. J lost 4 bases, V lost 2 bases, and 6 bases had no gene match. CDR3 region: CASSYSTGGPETQYF. For the CDR3, the DNA is TGTGCCAGCAGTTACAGTACGGGAGGGCCAGAGACCCAGTACTTC.

This clonotype came up a few times. The V gene is TRBV4-1, the J gene TRBJ2-1; a weak D match, TRBD2 (6 bases). Trimming pared 4 bases from V and 0 bases from J, leaving 10 bases between. Germline V CDR1 and CDR2: MGHRA, YSYEKL. This CDR3 is built from 15 residues. CDR3 bases: TGCGCCAGCAGCCGGGACTCCAACTCCTACAATGAGCAGTTCTTC. It yields the protein CASSRDSNSYNEQFF.

This clonotype was seen a few times. The chain uses TRBV2 and TRBJ2-7, with D perhaps TRBD2 (6 bases). The CDR3 sequence is 16 residues long. Germline values: CDR1 SNHLY, CDR2 FYNNEI. V lost 6 bases and J 2 bases, leaving 20 bases between the germline ends. In DNA, the CDR3 is TGTGCCAGCAGGATCCCCTCGGGGGAGAGGACCTACGAGCAGTACTTC. Protein product: CASRIPSGERTYEQYF.

This clonotype was seen repeatedly, ten times or more. The gene calls are TRBV29-1 and TRBJ1-6; TRBD1 matches 7 bases. The length of the CDR3 is 14 residues. The J segment lost 10 bases and the V segment lost 7 bases, leaving 13 bases of the junction unmatched. Germline V gene lookup returns CDR1 SQVTM and CDR2 ANQGSEA. In nucleotides, the CDR3 is TGCAGCGCCTCGACAGGGCGGGAAGCGTCACCCCTCCACTTT. Encoded protein: CSASTGREASPLHF.

This clonotype showed up many times. The V call is TRBV7-2, the J call TRBJ2-5; TRBD2 aligns across 9 bases. J lost 4 bases, V lost 6 bases, and 12 bases had no gene match. Germline V CDR1 and CDR2: SGHTA, FQGNSA. The CDR3 is 16 residues long. The CDR3 spells CASRTRGREGLETQYF. The CDR3 DNA is TGTGCCAGCAGAACCCGGGGGCGGGAGGGCTTAGAGACCCAGTACTTC.

Concerning this clonotype: A much larger clone sits a single nucleotide away, making a read error possible. This chain uses TRBV7-4 with TRBJ1-4, with D unresolved. V lost 3 bases and J lost 0, with 8 bases in between. The CDR3 is made up of 15 amino acids. In germline, CDR1 is SGHVT, CDR2 SQSDAQ. The CDR3 protein is CASSFQLATNEKLFF. CDR3 sequence (DNA): TGTGCCAGCAGCTTCCAGTTAGCAACTAATGAAAAACTGTTTTTT.